This TCR beta chain was identified in a study of long-term antiretroviral therapy in people with HIV. There are 17 residues in the CDR3. The V and J ends lost 1 base and 2 bases respectively, with 15 bases between them. Germline V CDR1 and CDR2: KGHSH, LQKENI. The libraries were made with immunoSEQ v3.0 at survey level. The method was immunoSEQ multiplex PCR; TCRdb's version includes in-frame clones alone and lacks a portion of them. The repertoire holds tens of thousands of clones, with roughly 82% as singletons. The V gene is TRBV18, the J gene TRBJ1-3; D is perhaps TRBD1 (6 bases). This receptor was obtained from a man in his thirties or forties with HIV. Specimen: unsorted PBMCs, collected roughly 6.1 years after starting antiretroviral therapy. Here the CDR3 DNA reads TGTGCCAGCTCACCACAACGACCACAGGGCGCTGGAAACACCATATATTTT. Protein sequence: CASSPQRPQGAGNTIYF.